This TCR beta chain was sequenced in a study of blood T cell repertoires in COVID-19. The CDR3 covers 14 residues. The V and J ends lost 3 bases and 1 base respectively, with 9 bases between them. Germline V CDR1 and CDR2: MNHNS, SASEGT. TCRdb's copy holds only in-frame clones and misses some; the assay was immunoSEQ multiplex PCR. The data hold tens of thousands of clones, with approximately 89% observed a single time. Sequenced: peripheral blood. This sequence was found in an elderly woman with acute or convalescent COVID-19. V is TRBV6-1 and J is TRBJ1-1; a weak D match, TRBD1 (6 bases). The CDR3, as DNA: TGTGCCAGCAGTGACCAGGGGCAGAACACTGAAGCTTTCTTT. As protein: CASSDQGQNTEAFF.